This T cell receptor (beta chain) came from a study of beta chain features in type 1 diabetes. For the study at large: Cell yields, gender and age were similar in healthy donors and patients.

This CDR3 is 13 amino acids long. V lost 0 bases, J lost 3 bases, and 5 bases lay in between. Germline V gene sequence: CDR1 MNHEY, CDR2 SVGAGI. About this clone itself: The antigen is not known.

Broader study findings: Short templates might get an advantage during PCR, and this would be equal in patients and controls. Junctions at VDJ sites from type 1 diabetes patients had fewer insertions and more deletions. Within each of all four CD4+ subsets, Type 1 diabetes patients had TCRB CDR3s that were moderately but significantly shorter.

Expressed TCRB transcripts were sequenced because the isolated RNA had all been reverse transcribed beforehand. Produced via immunoSEQ multiplex PCR; TCRdb's table is partial and in-frame only. The sample consists of roughly 150,000 clones, approximately 62% of them appearing once. The receptor's source is a man aged 25-40 years with type 1 diabetes. The V call is TRBV6-5, the J call TRBJ2-5; D is unclear. The sample consisted of naive CD4+ T cells from blood. The CDR3 loop reads CASSYSRKETQYF. The CDR3 bases are TGTGCCAGCAGTTACTCAAGGAAAGAGACCCAGTACTTC.